This TCR beta chain comes out of a study of cytomegalovirus exposure and HLA in healthy donors. Findings and limits, study-wide: A later analysis found most CMV-associated TCR beta chains apparently HLA-restricted. Later analysis found that TCR beta chains associated with HLA were more clonally expanded than other, equally common chains.

In regard to this clone: Its target is unknown.

PCR involved 60 Vbeta and 13 Jbeta primers. Profiling relied on immunoSEQ multiplex PCR, and the TCRdb table lists in-frame clones only, not all of them. The table records roughly 130,000 clones, less than 75% of them present only once. Sequencing input: PBMCs. This receptor was taken from a middle-aged woman in good health and CMV-seropositive.

CDR3 sequence: CASSLGTGKGYTF. The CDR3 nucleotides are TGCGCCAGCAGCCTTGGGACAGGGAAAGGCTACACCTTC. J is TRBJ1-2 and V is TRBV4-3, with 9 positions matching TRBD1. V lost 4 bases to trimming and J lost 8 bases; unmatched junction nucleotides: 5. The CDR3 consists of 13 residues. The germline CDR1 and CDR2 sequences are LGHNA and YSLEER.